This record looks at one T cell receptor beta chain sequence and its context. CDR3 size: 17 residues. V lost 5 bases, J lost 0 bases, and 17 bases lay in between. The germline V gene encodes CDR1 MNHEY and CDR2 SMNVEV (reference sequence). The source of the sample is a study of blood T cell repertoires in COVID-19. Background on the study: COVID-19 samples collected from the United States, Italy and Spain covered acute and convalescent phases. PBMCs, B-cell-depleted T cells, or T cells were the source of the cDNA or gDNA that made up the material.

Original analysis: Nucleated cell counts were estimated from reference gene primer amplification. TCRdb keeps only in-frame clones here, not all; method: immunoSEQ multiplex PCR. D and trimming were read from the DNA, whereas the V and J calls and clone size are those reported in that table. This sample has 150,000 to 200,000 clones, with 85% found just once. This receptor was obtained from a human donor with acute or convalescent COVID-19. The donor label of this sample is uncertain. Material: peripheral blood. The J gene is TRBJ1-3, the V gene TRBV27; maybe TRBD1 (5 bases). The CDR3 nucleotides are TGTGCCAGCAGTCCAGGCCCCAGGGTGCTCTCTGGAAACACCATATATTTT. This gives the protein CASSPGPRVLSGNTIYF.